A selection of T cell receptor beta chains follows, all from one sample in a study of cytomegalovirus exposure and HLA in healthy donors. Produced via immunoSEQ multiplex PCR; TCRdb's table is partial and in-frame only. Of 20,000 to 25,000 clones in the sample, around 73% were seen once. Sequenced input: PBMCs. Receptor source: a man in his fifties or sixties in good health and CMV-seronegative. The conserved cysteine and the conserved F or W are not part of the CDR3 here. Only part of the rows carry a size: once, few, many, or a class if the clone is expanded.

NA,TRBV25-1,TRBJ1-4,ASSEPTGYRIANEKLF
NA,TRBV25-1,TRBJ1-1,ASSDPGQGNTEAF
NA,TRBV5-1,TRBJ1-1,ASSLIGRPQGANTEAF
NA,TRBV4-1,TRBJ2-7,ASSQETLSGRRYEQY
NA,TRBV7-6,TRBJ2-1,ASSHGQAYNEQF
few,TRBV28,TRBJ2-4,ASSNALGRKLAKNIQY
NA,TRBV7-2,TRBJ1-1,ASTTRNTEAF
once,TRBV7-9,TRBJ2-1,ASSLAGGDNEQF
NA,TRBV19,TRBJ1-5,ASSRGGSYSNQPQH
NA,TRBV5-1,TRBJ1-2,ASSLANSARGSVNYGYT
NA,TRBV18,TRBJ2-4,ASSPTGSAKNIQY
NA,TRBV5-4,TRBJ2-7,ASSSTGTQY
once,TRBV10-3,TRBJ2-1,AISESTGARF
NA,TRBV6-1,NA,ASSEASLRDRTYEQY
NA,TRBV4-1,TRBJ1-2,ASSLDRASYGYT
NA,TRBV2,TRBJ2-3,ASSSRGTDTQY
NA,TRBV1,TRBJ2-1,TSSQGLAGDHNEQF
NA,TRBV7-2,TRBJ2-1,ASSLTYGTGYYNEQF
NA,TRBV5-1,TRBJ2-4,ASSVGGAAKNIQY
NA,TRBV7-9,TRBJ2-1,ASSVASGRIYNEQF
few,TRBV4-3,TRBJ2-1,ASSQDRGASSYNEQF
NA,TRBV7-2,TRBJ2-7,ASSFRGSVVQY
NA,TRBV5-1,TRBJ2-1,ASSLVQGAFYNEQF
few,TRBV6-5,TRBJ2-1,ASSPPGQAYNEQF
NA,TRBV7-9,TRBJ1-4,ASSLVGGNNEKLF
NA,TRBV4-1,TRBJ2-7,ASSQGPRGSAYEQY
NA,TRBV19,TRBJ2-6,ASSIQGAGANVLT
NA,TRBV5-1,TRBJ2-7,ASSLGDPYEQY
NA,TRBV5-6,TRBJ2-7,ASSSSLYEQY
NA,TRBV6-1,TRBJ2-2,ASRDRGRSGELF
NA,TRBV30,NA,AWSQRDRGRYEQY
NA,TRBV7-9,TRBJ2-3,ASRRLAGEYTDTQY
NA,TRBV6-5,TRBJ2-7,ASSYSGTDYEQY
NA,TRBV27,TRBJ2-7,ASTSRTSGPNSYEQY
few,TRBV4-1,TRBJ1-1,ASSHGTGAF
few,TRBV2,TRBJ1-2,ASSHPGVAGGYGYT
NA,TRBV21-1,TRBJ1-5,ASSKEGRLSSNQPQH
few,TRBV25-1,TRBJ2-5,ASSENRQGETQY
NA,TRBV6-6,TRBJ2-7,ASSYSDSNYEQY
NA,TRBV7-9,TRBJ1-1,ASSSPRSWRNTEAF